The rows below give T cell receptor beta chains drawn from one sample of a study of siplizumab effects on memory and regulatory T cells. Libraries were prepared by immunoSEQ multiplex PCR; TCRdb keeps only in-frame clonotypes and omits some of them. Of 75,000 to 100,000 clones in the sample, just under 95% were seen once. Sequencing used non-Treg CD4+ T cells sorted from blood. The origin of the receptors is a human donor in good health. CDR3s include the opening cysteine and the closing phenylalanine or tryptophan. The order of the fields is V gene, clone size, J gene, D gene, CDR3 length, CDR3 DNA, CDR3 protein. The D gene is left open where the match is weak. A clone size is listed for some rows: how often the clone was seen (once, few, many), or a class if it is expanded.

TRBV10-3	.	TRBJ2-3	TRBD1	15	TGTGCCATCAGATCCGGGACAGGGCCAGCAGATACGCAGTATTTT	CAIRSGTGPADTQYF
TRBV28	.	TRBJ2-5	TRBD2	17	TGTGCCAGCAGTCCCACAGGGACTAGCGGGAGTGGTGAGACCCAGTACTTC	CASSPTGTSGSGETQYF
TRBV6-1	.	TRBJ2-1	.	14	TGTGCCAGCAGTGTCGCCTCTTTCGGGTATGAGCAGTTCTTC	CASSVASFGYEQFF
TRBV5-6	.	TRBJ2-1	TRBD2	16	TGTGCCAGCAGTCCAATTAGCGGGAGGGGTCGAGGCGTGCAGTTCTTC	CASSPISGRGRGVQFF
TRBV7-8	.	TRBJ1-5	TRBD1	12	TGTGCCAGCAGCTTCGCGACAGGGGATAAACATTTT	CASSFATGDKHF
TRBV11-3	.	TRBJ1-3	.	17	TGTGCCAGCAACAAGACGAGGGGTTCTTACTCTGGAAACACCATATATTTT	CASNKTRGSYSGNTIYF
TRBV4-1	once	TRBJ2-4	TRBD2	16	TGCGCCAGCAGCCAAGTACTAGCGGCCCCCAAAAACATTCAGTACTTC	CASSQVLAAPKNIQYF
TRBV5-1	.	TRBJ2-1	TRBD2	17	TGCGCCAGCAGGCCAGCGGGAGGGGCCCAGGCATACAATGAGCAGTTCTTC	CASRPAGGAQAYNEQFF
TRBV6-6	.	TRBJ2-1	.	11	TGTGCCAGCAGGACGGACCGTGAGCAGTTCTTC	CASRTDREQFF
TRBV19	.	TRBJ2-1	TRBD2	14	TGTGCCAGTAAGGGACTAGCGGTACCCAATGAGCAGTTCTTC	CASKGLAVPNEQFF
TRBV11-2	.	TRBJ1-1	.	13	TGTGCCAGCAGCTTAGACAGGGACACTGAAGCTTTCTTT	CASSLDRDTEAFF
TRBV28	.	TRBJ1-1	.	13	TGTGCCAGCAGACTCACAGTGAACACTGAAGCTTTCTTT	CASRLTVNTEAFF
TRBV4-1	.	TRBJ2-1	.	16	TGCGCCAGCAGCCAAGCGCAGCGGAGATCCTACAATGAGCAGTTCTTC	CASSQAQRRSYNEQFF
TRBV25-1	.	TRBJ2-7	TRBD2	13	TGTGCCAGCAGTGGGCGGGAGCTCCACGAGCAGTACTTC	CASSGRELHEQYF